Only a few counts were recorded for the clone carrying this T cell receptor (beta chain). The data were taken from a study of T cell changes during pregnancy in multiple sclerosis. Germline values: CDR1 KGHSH, CDR2 LQKENI. V shed 4 bases and J 5 bases; nucleotides not matched to a gene: 5. The CDR3 contains 15 residues. Assay used: immunoSEQ multiplex PCR; TCRdb lists only in-frame clones, some missing. This table holds approximately 34,000 clones, 92% found once. The starting material was CD4+ T cells from peripheral blood mononuclear cells, obtained after pregnancy. This TCR was recovered from a female donor with multiple sclerosis, enrolled in a pregnancy study. The genes are TRBV18 and TRBJ1-6; 7 bases fit TRBD1. CDR3 region: CASSRSTGNNSPLHF. CDR3 DNA sequence: TGTGCCAGCTCACGTTCGACAGGGAATAATTCACCCCTCCACTTT.